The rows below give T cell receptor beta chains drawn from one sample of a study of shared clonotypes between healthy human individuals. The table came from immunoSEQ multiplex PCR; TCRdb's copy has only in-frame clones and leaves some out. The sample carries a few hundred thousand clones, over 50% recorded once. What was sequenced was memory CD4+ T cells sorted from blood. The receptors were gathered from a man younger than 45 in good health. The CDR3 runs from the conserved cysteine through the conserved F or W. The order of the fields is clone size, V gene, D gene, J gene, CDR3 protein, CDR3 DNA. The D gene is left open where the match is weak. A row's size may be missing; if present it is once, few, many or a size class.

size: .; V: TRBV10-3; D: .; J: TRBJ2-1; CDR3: CAIRDSGEYEQFF; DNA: TGTGCCATCAGGGACTCGGGGGAATATGAGCAGTTCTTC
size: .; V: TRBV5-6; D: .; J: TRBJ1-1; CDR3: CASSLDLGVAFPEAFF; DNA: TGTGCCAGCAGCTTGGACCTAGGGGTTGCGTTCCCTGAAGCTTTCTTT
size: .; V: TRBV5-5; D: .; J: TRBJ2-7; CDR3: CASSGARLGTYEQYF; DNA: TGTGCCAGCAGCGGTGCCAGGTTGGGTACCTACGAGCAGTACTTC
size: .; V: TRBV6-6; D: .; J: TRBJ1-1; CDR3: CASSGQITNTEAFF; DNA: TGTGCCAGCAGTGGACAAATCACGAACACTGAAGCTTTCTTT
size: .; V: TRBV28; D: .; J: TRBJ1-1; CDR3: CASSLLGPGTEAFF; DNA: TGTGCCAGCAGTTTATTGGGCCCCGGGACTGAAGCTTTCTTT
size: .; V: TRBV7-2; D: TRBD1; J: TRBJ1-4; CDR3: CASSVDRENEKLFF; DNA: TGTGCCAGCAGCGTGGACAGGGAGAATGAAAAACTGTTTTTT
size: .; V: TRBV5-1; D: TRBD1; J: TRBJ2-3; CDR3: CASSLAQTGASTDTQYF; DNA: TGCGCCAGCAGCTTGGCCCAGACAGGGGCTAGCACAGATACGCAGTATTTT
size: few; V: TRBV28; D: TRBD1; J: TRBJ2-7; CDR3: CASSRPTGLKYF; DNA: TGTGCCAGCAGTCGACCGACAGGGCTAAAGTACTTC
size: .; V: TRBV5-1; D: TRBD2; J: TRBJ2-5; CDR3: CASSRGLAGAYQETQYF; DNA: TGCGCCAGCAGCCGGGGACTAGCGGGCGCGTACCAAGAGACCCAGTACTTC
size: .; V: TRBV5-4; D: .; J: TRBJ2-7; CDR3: CASSFSGMLPHEQYF; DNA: TGTGCCAGCAGCTTTTCGGGCATGCTACCGCACGAGCAGTACTTC
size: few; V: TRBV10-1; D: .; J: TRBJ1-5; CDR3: CASSVGVNQPQHF; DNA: TGCGCCAGCAGTGTTGGGGTCAATCAGCCCCAGCATTTT
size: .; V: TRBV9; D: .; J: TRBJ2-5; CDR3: CASNPGTNQGLGTQYF; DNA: TGTGCCAGCAACCCCGGGACCAACCAGGGTCTAGGGACCCAGTACTTC
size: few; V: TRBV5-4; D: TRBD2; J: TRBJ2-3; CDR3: CASRPSQGLAGADTQYF; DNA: TGTGCCAGCAGACCATCCCAAGGACTAGCGGGAGCAGATACGCAGTATTTT
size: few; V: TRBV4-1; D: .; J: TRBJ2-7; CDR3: CASSPSVGTATFISCF; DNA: TGCGCCAGCAGCCCATCGGTCGGGACCGCAACTTTCATCAGTTGCTTC
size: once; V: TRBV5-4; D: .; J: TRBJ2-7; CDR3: CASSRPSSYEQYF; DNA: TGTGCCAGCAGCCGTCCTAGCTCCTACGAGCAGTACTTC
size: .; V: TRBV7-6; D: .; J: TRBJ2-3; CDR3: CASSPDSFHTDTQYF; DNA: TGTGCCAGCAGCCCCGACAGCTTTCACACAGATACGCAGTATTTT
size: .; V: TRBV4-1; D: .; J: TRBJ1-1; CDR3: CASSQGGLQGPNTEAFF; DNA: TGCGCCAGCAGCCAAGGAGGATTACAGGGACCTAACACTGAAGCTTTCTTT
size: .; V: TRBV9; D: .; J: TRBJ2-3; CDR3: CASQVGGGDTQYF; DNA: TGTGCCAGCCAGGTGGGAGGCGGAGATACGCAGTATTTT
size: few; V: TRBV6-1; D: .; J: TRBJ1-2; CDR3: CASTSPGGSYGYTF; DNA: TGTGCCAGCACCAGCCCGGGGGGGTCCTATGGCTACACCTTC
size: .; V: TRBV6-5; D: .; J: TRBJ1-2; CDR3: CASSFLRTKASYGYTF; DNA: TGTGCCAGCAGTTTCCTACGGACAAAGGCCTCCTATGGCTACACCTTC
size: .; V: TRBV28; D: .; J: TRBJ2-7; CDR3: CASSSRDEQYF; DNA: TGTGCCAGCAGTTCGAGAGACGAGCAGTACTTC
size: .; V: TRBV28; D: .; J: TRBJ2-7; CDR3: CASSLVGSYEQYF; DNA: TGTGCCAGCAGTTTGGTCGGCTCCTACGAGCAGTACTTC
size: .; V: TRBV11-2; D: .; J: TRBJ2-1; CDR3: CASSLMEKVYNEQFF; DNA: TGTGCCAGCAGCTTAATGGAAAAGGTCTACAATGAGCAGTTCTTC
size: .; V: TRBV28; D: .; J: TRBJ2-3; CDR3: CASTQINGYTDTQYF; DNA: TGTGCCAGCACCCAGATTAACGGGTACACAGATACGCAGTATTTT
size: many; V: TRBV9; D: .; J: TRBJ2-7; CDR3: CASSPGMSTTYEQYF; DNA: TGTGCCAGCAGCCCCGGGATGTCCACCACCTACGAGCAGTACTTC
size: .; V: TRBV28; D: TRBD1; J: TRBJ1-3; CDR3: CASDRGHPGNTIYF; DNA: TGTGCCAGTGACAGGGGGCATCCTGGAAACACCATATATTTT
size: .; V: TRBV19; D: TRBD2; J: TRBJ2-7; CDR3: CASRSGGSYEQYF; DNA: TGTGCCAGTAGGTCTGGCGGGAGCTACGAGCAGTACTTC
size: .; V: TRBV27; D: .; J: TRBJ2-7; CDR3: CASRGLPLNEQYF; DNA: TGTGCCAGCCGGGGCCTCCCTCTCAACGAGCAGTACTTC
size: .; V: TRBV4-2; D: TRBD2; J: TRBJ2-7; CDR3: CASRLTSGTGRESYSYEQYF; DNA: TGTGCCAGCAGGTTAACTAGCGGGACGGGGAGGGAATCGTACTCCTACGAGCAGTACTTC
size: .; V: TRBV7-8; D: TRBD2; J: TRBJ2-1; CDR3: CASSHPRLAGNEQFF; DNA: TGTGCCAGCAGCCACCCCCGACTAGCGGGTAATGAGCAGTTCTTC
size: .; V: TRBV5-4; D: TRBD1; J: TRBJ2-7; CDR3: CASSLGQGPTYEQYF; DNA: TGTGCCAGCAGCTTGGGACAGGGCCCTACCTACGAGCAGTACTTC